This T cell receptor beta chain was profiled in a study of shared clonotypes between healthy human individuals. A CD45RA-negative memory subset and a CD45RA+ naive subset were separated from the CD4+ cells. The test was conducted at deep level. Data came from immunoSEQ multiplex PCR; TCRdb stores just in-frame clones and leaves some out. Seen here are some 1,100,000 clones, approximately 80% observed once, and the top ten hold roughly 0.56%. The CDR3 runs 16 residues. Germline V gene sequence: CDR1 SGDLS, CDR2 YYNGEE. The ends were cut back, 3 bases at V and 0 bases at J, with 16 bases in the middle. The genes are TRBV9 and TRBJ2-7; the D gene is possibly TRBD2 (6 bases). The sample comprised memory CD4+ T cells from PBMCs. Subset noted: CD45RA-negative fraction. This TCR was sampled from a man aged 18-30 years in good health. Some clones in this sample may be carry-over from other donors' samples. The CDR3 is CASSGTRGLGSYEQYF. CDR3 nucleotide sequence: TGTGCCAGCAGCGGTACTAGGGGACTCGGCTCCTACGAGCAGTACTTC.